Listed below are T cell receptor beta chains from one sample, sequenced in a study of cytomegalovirus exposure and HLA in healthy donors. Profiled with immunoSEQ multiplex PCR; TCRdb holds only in-frame clones, not every one. The sample consists of 95,000 to 100,000 clones, approximately 77% of them appearing once. The sequenced material came from PBMCs. These receptors were collected from a female donor in good health and CMV-seronegative. Each CDR3 is given without its conserved first and last residue. The size of a clone is reported for some rows only, either as once, few or many, or as a class for expanded clones.

size	J	V	CDR3
NA	TRBJ2-1	TRBV11-2	ASSLWTGGNEQF
NA	TRBJ2-7	TRBV7-9	ASSSTSDRIYEQY
NA	TRBJ2-1	TRBV2	ASILTTEQF
NA	TRBJ1-2	TRBV7-9	SSSFHEAGYT
NA	TRBJ2-3	TRBV9	ASSVGSGSDTQY
NA	TRBJ2-2	TRBV12-5	ASGLQSRGITGELF
NA	TRBJ2-3	TRBV30	AWNPGLAGGPNTQY
NA	TRBJ2-7	TRBV7-2	ASSLNSLYEQY
NA	TRBJ1-2	TRBV15	ATSQGNYGYT
NA	TRBJ1-5	TRBV28	ASSPTGGPNQPQH
NA	TRBJ2-3	TRBV5-1	ASSWGTAGGDTQY
NA	TRBJ1-5	TRBV2	ASDRGTGNQPQH
NA	TRBJ2-3	TRBV7-2	ASSRGQGRTDTQY
NA	TRBJ2-3	TRBV10-3	AVRGGGTDTQY
few	TRBJ2-1	TRBV2	ASKWESEQF
NA	TRBJ2-1	TRBV4-3	ASSHYLGLAGANEQF
NA	TRBJ1-3	TRBV28	ASKGVSPRYHSGNTIY
NA	TRBJ2-3	TRBV2	ASSVDTGVTDTQY
NA	TRBJ2-7	TRBV7-7	ASSLGELGEQY
NA	TRBJ1-1	TRBV6-1	ASSELTTEGTEAF
NA	TRBJ1-1	TRBV9	ASSVLTGGDTEAF
NA	TRBJ1-1	TRBV5-1	ASSPGTGGITF
NA	TRBJ2-2	TRBV19	ASSMTGIAGELF
NA	TRBJ2-5	TRBV7-2	ASSLRGGSETQY
NA	TRBJ2-1	TRBV6-1	ASSGSYNEQF
NA	TRBJ1-4	TRBV4-3	ASSQTGTGPEKLF
NA	NA	TRBV11-2	ASSLSNEQY
NA	TRBJ1-1	TRBV7-8	ASSLARQGRVGWGTEAF
NA	TRBJ1-2	TRBV7-8	ASSLARANYGYT
NA	TRBJ2-6	TRBV9	ASSVMDRTAGANVLT
NA	TRBJ2-7	TRBV9	ASSVAAGVDEQY
few	TRBJ2-7	TRBV27	ASSSRTGGYEQY
NA	TRBJ2-5	TRBV2	ASSVGRIETQY
NA	TRBJ1-4	TRBV28	ASRNEKLF
NA	TRBJ2-7	TRBV27	ASSLGRDRVSYEQY
NA	TRBJ2-7	TRBV6-9	ASSYPGLAGIGAQY
NA	TRBJ2-3	TRBV7-6	ASSPTGAGNTDTQY
NA	TRBJ2-3	TRBV11-2	ASSLVVGTDTDTQY
few	TRBJ2-1	TRBV5-1	ASSLGLAGGSEQF
few	TRBJ2-7	TRBV29-1	SSYTWTGESYEQY
NA	TRBJ1-2	TRBV5-1	ASSRQGNYGYT
NA	TRBJ1-2	TRBV25-1	ASSLPPRSTGVNGYT
NA	TRBJ2-7	TRBV5-5	ASDPGLNPYEQY
NA	TRBJ1-2	TRBV6-1	ASSESGRLYGYT
NA	TRBJ1-2	TRBV4-1	ASSAAGLPYGYT
NA	TRBJ1-3	TRBV4-2	ASSQPTDRVLAGNTIY
NA	TRBJ2-7	TRBV30	AWHGTAFNSYEQY
NA	TRBJ2-7	TRBV30	AWRGTGGLSYEQY
once	TRBJ1-2	TRBV18	ASSPVQNYGYT
NA	NA	TRBV10-3	ATSRDRDNEQY
NA	TRBJ2-7	TRBV11-3	ASSRQDSYEQY
NA	TRBJ2-5	TRBV7-6	AIYSDSQETQY
NA	TRBJ2-7	TRBV7-9	TSSSSGTSGRSEY
NA	TRBJ1-4	TRBV5-4	ASSLGFPGEKLF
NA	TRBJ2-3	TRBV7-2	ASSSPLDTQY